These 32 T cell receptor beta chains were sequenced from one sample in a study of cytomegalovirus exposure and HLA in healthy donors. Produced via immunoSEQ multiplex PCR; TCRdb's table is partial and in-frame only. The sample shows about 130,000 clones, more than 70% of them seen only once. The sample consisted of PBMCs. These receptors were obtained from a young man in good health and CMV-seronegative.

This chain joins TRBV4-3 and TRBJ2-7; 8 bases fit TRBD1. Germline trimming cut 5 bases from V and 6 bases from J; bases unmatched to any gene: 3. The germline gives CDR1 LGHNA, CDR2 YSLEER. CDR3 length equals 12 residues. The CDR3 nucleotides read TGCGCCAGCAGCTATGACAGGGGCGAGCAGTACTTC. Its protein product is CASSYDRGEQYF.

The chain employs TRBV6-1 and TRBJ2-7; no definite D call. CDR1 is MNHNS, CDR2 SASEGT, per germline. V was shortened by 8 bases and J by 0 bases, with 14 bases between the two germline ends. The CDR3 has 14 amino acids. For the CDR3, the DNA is TGTGCCAGCCAGGCCCCCTTTAGCTCCTACGAGCAGTACTTC. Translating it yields CASQAPFSSYEQYF.

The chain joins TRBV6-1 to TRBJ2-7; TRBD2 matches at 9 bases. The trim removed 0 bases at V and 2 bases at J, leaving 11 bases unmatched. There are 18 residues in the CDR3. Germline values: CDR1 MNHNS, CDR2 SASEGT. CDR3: CASSEAGTSNFIAYEQYF. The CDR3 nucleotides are TGTGCCAGCAGTGAAGCCGGGACTAGCAACTTTATCGCCTACGAGCAGTACTTC.

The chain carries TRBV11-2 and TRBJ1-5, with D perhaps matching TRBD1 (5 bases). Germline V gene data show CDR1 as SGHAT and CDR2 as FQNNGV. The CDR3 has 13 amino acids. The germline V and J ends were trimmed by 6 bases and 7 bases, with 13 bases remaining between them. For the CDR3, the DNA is TGTGCCAGCAGTTCCCAGGGCGAGCAGCCCCAGCATTTT. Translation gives CASSSQGEQPQHF. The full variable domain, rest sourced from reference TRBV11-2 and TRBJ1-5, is EAGVAQSPRYKIIEKRQSVAFWCNPISGHATLYWYQQILGQGPKLLIQFQNNGVVDDSQLPKDRFSAERLKGVDSTLKIQPAKLEDSAVYLCASSSQGEQPQHFGDGTRLSIL.

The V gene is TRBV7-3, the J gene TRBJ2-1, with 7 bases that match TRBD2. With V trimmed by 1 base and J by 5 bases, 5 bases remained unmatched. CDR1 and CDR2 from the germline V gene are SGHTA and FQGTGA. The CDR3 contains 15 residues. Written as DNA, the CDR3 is TGTGCCAGCAGCTTAATAGCGGGTGCGAACAATGAGCAGTTCTTC. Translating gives CASSLIAGANNEQFF.

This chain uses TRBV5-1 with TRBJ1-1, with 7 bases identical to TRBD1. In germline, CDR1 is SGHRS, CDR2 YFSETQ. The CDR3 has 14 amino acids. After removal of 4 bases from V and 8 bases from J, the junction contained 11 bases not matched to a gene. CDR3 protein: CASSKGATGSEAFF. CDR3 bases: TGCGCCAGCAGCAAGGGGGCGACTGGGAGCGAAGCTTTCTTT.

The CDR3 coding sequence is TGTGCCAGCAGCCAATACTTCACAGGGGTGGTTGAAAAACTGTTTTTT. Translating gives CASSQYFTGVVEKLFF. This sequence joins TRBV4-2 and TRBJ1-4, with TRBD1 matching over 7 bases. V gave up 2 bases and J gave up 7 bases; unmatched junction bases: 10. CDR1 LGHNA and CDR2 YNFKEQ come from the germline V gene. This CDR3 has 16 residues.

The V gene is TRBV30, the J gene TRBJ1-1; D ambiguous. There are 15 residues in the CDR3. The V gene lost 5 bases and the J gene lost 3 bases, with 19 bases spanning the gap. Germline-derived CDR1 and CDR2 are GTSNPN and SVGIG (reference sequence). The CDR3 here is CAWVDKGARYTEAFF. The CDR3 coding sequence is TGTGCCTGGGTCGACAAGGGAGCGAGGTACACTGAAGCTTTCTTT.

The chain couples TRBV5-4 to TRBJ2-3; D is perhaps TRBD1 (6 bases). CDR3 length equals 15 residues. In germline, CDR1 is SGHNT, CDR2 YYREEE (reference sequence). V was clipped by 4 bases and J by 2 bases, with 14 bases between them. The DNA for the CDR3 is TGTGCCAGCAGCATCGGGACAACCTACACAGATACGCAGTATTTT. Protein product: CASSIGTTYTDTQYF.

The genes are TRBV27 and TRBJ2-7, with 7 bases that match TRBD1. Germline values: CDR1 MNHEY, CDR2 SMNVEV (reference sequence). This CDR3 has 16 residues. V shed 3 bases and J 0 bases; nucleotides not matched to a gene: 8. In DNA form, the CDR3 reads TGTGCCAGCAGTTTTTCCGGGACAGCCTACTCCTACGAGCAGTACTTC. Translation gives CASSFSGTAYSYEQYF.

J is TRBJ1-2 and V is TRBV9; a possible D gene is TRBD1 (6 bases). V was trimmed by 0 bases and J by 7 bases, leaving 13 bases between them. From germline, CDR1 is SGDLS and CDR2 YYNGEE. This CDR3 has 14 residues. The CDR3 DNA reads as TGTGCCAGCAGCGTAGCCCAGGGGACCTCTGGCTACACCTTC. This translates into CASSVAQGTSGYTF.

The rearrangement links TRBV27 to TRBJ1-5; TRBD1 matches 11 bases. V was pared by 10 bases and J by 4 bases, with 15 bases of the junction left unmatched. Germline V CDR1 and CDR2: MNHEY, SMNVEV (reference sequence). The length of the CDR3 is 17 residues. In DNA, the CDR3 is TGTGCCACCGCACCCCACCGGGACAGGGGGTTAAATCAGCCCCAGCATTTT. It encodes CATAPHRDRGLNQPQHF.

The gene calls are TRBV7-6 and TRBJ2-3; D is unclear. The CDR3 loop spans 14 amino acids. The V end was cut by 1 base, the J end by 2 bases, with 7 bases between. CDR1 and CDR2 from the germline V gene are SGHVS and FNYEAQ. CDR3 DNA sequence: TGTGCCAGCAGCTTAGAATCTGTCACAGATACGCAGTATTTT. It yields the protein CASSLESVTDTQYF.

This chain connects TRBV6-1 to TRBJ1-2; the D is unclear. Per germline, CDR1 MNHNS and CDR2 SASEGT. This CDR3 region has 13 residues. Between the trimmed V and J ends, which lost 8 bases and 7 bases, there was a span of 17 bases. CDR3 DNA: TGTGCCAGCGCACCAATGGAGTCTAGTGGCTACACCTTC. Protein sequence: CASAPMESSGYTF.

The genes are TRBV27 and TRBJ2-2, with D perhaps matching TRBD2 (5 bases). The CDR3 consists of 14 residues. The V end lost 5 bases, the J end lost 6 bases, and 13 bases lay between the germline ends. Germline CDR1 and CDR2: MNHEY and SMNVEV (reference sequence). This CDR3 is CASSVYGLSGELFF. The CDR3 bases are TGTGCCAGCAGTGTTTACGGACTCTCCGGGGAGCTGTTTTTT.

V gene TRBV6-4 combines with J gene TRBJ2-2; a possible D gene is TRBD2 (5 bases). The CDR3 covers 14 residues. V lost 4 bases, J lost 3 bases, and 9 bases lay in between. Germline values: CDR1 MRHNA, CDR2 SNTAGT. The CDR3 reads CASSGGWYTGELFF. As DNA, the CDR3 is TGTGCCAGCAGTGGAGGGTGGTACACCGGGGAGCTGTTTTTT.

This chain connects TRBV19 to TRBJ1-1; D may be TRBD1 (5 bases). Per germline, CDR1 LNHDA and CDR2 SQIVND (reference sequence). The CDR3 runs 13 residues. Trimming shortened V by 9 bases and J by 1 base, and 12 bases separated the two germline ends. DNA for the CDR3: TGTGCCAGCCTTCGACAGCCGAACACTGAAGCTTTCTTT. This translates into CASLRQPNTEAFF.

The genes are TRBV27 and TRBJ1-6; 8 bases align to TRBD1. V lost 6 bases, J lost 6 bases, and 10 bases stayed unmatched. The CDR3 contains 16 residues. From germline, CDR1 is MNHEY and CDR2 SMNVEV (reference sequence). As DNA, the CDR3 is TGTGCCAGCAGATCGGACAGGGACGATGGTAATTCACCCCTCCACTTT. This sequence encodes CASRSDRDDGNSPLHF.

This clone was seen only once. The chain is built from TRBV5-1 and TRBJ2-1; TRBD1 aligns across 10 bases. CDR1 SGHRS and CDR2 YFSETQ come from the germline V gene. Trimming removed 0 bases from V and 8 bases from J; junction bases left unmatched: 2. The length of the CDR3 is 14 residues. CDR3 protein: CASSLATGGDEQFF. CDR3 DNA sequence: TGCGCCAGCAGCTTGGCGACAGGGGGCGATGAGCAGTTCTTC.

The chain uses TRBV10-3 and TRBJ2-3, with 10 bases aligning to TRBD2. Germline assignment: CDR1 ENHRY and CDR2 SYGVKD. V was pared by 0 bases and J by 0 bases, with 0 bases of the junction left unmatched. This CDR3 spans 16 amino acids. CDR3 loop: CAISESTSGSTDTQYF. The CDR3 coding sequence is TGTGCCATCAGTGAGTCGACTAGCGGGAGCACAGATACGCAGTATTTT.

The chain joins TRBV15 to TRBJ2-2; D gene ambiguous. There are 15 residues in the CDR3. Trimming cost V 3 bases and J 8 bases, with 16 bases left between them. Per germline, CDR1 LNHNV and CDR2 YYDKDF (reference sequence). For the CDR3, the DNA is TGTGCCACCAGCAGCCAAACTCTCGGGTCGGGGGAGCTGTTTTTT. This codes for CATSSQTLGSGELFF.

Here the CDR3 reads CASSLAVVTSGQETQYF. The DNA of the CDR3 is TGTGCCAGCAGCTTAGCCGTGGTGACTAGCGGGCAAGAGACCCAGTACTTC. This rearrangement joins TRBV7-2 to TRBJ2-5; 10 bases map to TRBD2. The germline gives CDR1 SGHTA, CDR2 FQGNSA. V lost 0 bases to trimming and J lost 2 bases; unmatched junction nucleotides: 6. The CDR3 is 17 residues long.

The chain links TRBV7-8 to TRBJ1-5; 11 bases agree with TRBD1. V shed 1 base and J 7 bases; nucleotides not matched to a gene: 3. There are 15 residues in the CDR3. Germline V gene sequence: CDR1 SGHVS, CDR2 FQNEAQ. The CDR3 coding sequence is TGTGCCAGCAGCTTAGGCGGGACAGGGGGGCAGCCCCAGCATTTT. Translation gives CASSLGGTGGQPQHF. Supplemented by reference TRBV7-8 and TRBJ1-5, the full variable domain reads GAGVSQSPRYKVAKRGQDVALRCDPISGHVSLFWYQQALGQGPEFLTYFQNEAQLDKSGLPSDRFFAERPEGSVSTLKIQRTQQEDSAVYLCASSLGGTGGQPQHFGDGTRLSIL.

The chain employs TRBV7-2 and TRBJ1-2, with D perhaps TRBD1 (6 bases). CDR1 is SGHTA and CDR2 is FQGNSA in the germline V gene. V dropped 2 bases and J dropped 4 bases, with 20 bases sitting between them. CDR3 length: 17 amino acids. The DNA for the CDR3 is TGTGCCAGCAGCTTAACACCGGACAGTCACCGATCCTATGGCTACACCTTC. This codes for CASSLTPDSHRSYGYTF.

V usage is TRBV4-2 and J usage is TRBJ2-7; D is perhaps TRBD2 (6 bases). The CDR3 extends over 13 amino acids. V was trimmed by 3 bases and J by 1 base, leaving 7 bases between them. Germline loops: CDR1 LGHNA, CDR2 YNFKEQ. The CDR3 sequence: CASSQGLSYEQYF. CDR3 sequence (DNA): TGTGCCAGCAGCCAGGGACTTTCCTACGAGCAGTACTTC.

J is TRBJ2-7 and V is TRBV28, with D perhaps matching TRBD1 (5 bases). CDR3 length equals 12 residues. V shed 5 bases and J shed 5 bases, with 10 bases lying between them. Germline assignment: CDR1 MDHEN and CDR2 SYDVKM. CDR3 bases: TGTGCCAGCAGTCCCAGGGTAAACGAGCAGTACTTC. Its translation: CASSPRVNEQYF.

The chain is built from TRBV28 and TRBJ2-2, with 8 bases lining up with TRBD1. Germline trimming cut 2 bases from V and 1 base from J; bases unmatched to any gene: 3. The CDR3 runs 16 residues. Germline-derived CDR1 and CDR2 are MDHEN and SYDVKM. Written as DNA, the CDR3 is TGTGCCAGCAGTTTAGCCGGACAGGGGAACACCGGGGAGCTGTTTTTT. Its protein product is CASSLAGQGNTGELFF.

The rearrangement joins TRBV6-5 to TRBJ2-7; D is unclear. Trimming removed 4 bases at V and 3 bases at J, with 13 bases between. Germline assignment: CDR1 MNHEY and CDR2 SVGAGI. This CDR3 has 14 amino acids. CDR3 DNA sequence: TGTGCCAGCAGTTCCAGGCTTATTGACTACGAGCAGTACTTC. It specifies CASSSRLIDYEQYF.

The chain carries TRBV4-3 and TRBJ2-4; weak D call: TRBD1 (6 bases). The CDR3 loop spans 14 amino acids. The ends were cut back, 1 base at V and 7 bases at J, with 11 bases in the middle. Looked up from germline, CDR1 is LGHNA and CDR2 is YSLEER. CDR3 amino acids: CASSQAGAQNIQYF. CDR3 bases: TGCGCCAGCAGCCAAGCAGGGGCTCAGAACATTCAGTACTTC.

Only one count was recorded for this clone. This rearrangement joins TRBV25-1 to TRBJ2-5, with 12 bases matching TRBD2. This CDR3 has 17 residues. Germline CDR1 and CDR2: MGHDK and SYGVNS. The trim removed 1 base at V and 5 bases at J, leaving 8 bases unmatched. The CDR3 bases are TGTGCCAGCAGTGAATGGGGGACTAGCGGGCTACGGGAGACCCAGTACTTC. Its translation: CASSEWGTSGLRETQYF. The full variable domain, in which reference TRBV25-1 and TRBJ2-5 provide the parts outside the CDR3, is EADIYQTPRYLVIGTGKKITLECSQTMGHDKMYWYQQDPGMELHLIHYSYGVNSTEKGDLSSESTVSRIRTEHFPLTLESARPSHTSQYLCASSEWGTSGLRETQYFGPGTRLLVL.

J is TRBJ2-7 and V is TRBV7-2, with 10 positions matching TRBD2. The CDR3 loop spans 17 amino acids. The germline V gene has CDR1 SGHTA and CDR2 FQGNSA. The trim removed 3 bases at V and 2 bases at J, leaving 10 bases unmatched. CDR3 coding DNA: TGTGCCAGCAGCTTCCCTAGCCTTCTAGCGGGGGCCTACGAGCAGTACTTC. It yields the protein CASSFPSLLAGAYEQYF.

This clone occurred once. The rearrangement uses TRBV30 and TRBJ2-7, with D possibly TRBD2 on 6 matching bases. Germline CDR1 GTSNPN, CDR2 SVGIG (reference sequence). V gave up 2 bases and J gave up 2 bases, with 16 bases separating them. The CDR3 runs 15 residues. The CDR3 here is CAWSKGGTETYEQYF. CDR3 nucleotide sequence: TGTGCCTGGAGTAAAGGAGGGACGGAGACCTACGAGCAGTACTTC.